The TCR beta chain under discussion was sequenced for a study of shared clonotypes between healthy human individuals. Study-wide results and caveats: Investigators collected only blood, and repertoires in tissues likely differ.

With 6 bases clipped from V and 9 bases from J, the junction kept 7 bases outside the gene matches. This CDR3 has 15 amino acids. In germline, CDR1 is MDHEN, CDR2 SYDVKM. This table comes from immunoSEQ multiplex PCR, and its TCRdb copy is limited to in-frame clones, with some not included. The sample shows roughly 500,000 clones, approximately 81% of them seen only once. This clone was seen a single time. Its antigen is unidentified. The source of this sequence is a woman aged 40 to 50 in good health. Some clones in this sample may be carry-over from other donors' samples. The chain uses TRBV28 and TRBJ2-1; 14 nucleotides line up with TRBD2. The sequencing sample was made of PBMCs. For the CDR3, the DNA is TGTGCCAGCAGCACCCGACTAGCGGGGGGGGGTGAGCAGTTCTTC. Amino acids: CASSTRLAGGGEQFF. The full variable domain, completed using reference TRBV28 and TRBJ2-1, is DVKVTQSSRYLVKRTGEKVFLECVQDMDHENMFWYRQDPGLGLRLIYFSYDVKMKEKGDIPEGYSVSREKKERFSLILESASTNQTSMYLCASSTRLAGGGEQFFGPGTRLTVL.